Listed here are 8 T cell receptor beta chains from one sample, sequenced in a study of vaccination and CD4 T cells after COVID-19. Once obtained from cultured CD4+ T cells, the DNA was sequenced using the Oncomine TCR Beta short-read assay. Investigators isolated genomic DNA from cultured CD4+ T cells. TCRdb fed the PCR reads into MiXCR, producing one record per CDR3 protein. This sample carries about 6,800 distinct CDR3 sequences, around 34% of them seen once, and the ten largest clones take under 13%. Treatment meaning: approximately nine-day PBMC culture with coronavirus spike peptide pools or control peptides (ViraFEST assay). During the years 2011-2018, before the COVID-19 pandemic, the unexposed donor's CD4+ T cells were collected. The antigens these receptors bind are not known. Source material: CD4+ T cells from blood, cultured in vitro. All receptors come from a human donor in good health.

The chain couples TRBV2 to TRBJ1-2; no firm D call. The V gene lost 5 bases and the J gene lost 2 bases, with 9 bases spanning the gap. CDR3 length: 13 amino acids. The germline V gene encodes CDR1 SNHLY and CDR2 FYNNEI. The CDR3: CASSHGQNYGYTF. The CDR3 nucleotides are TGTGCCAGCAGTCATGGGCAGAACTATGGCTACACCTTC.

V gene TRBV20-1 combines with J gene TRBJ2-1, with D perhaps given as TRBD1 or TRBD2 (7 bases each). V lost 6 bases, J lost 5 bases, and 23 bases lay in between. The CDR3 loop spans 16 amino acids. Germline CDR1 and CDR2: DFQATT and SNEGSKA (reference sequence). This CDR3 is CSANRGAASGDNEQFF. In DNA form, the CDR3 reads TGCAGTGCCAACAGGGGTGCGGCTAGCGGAGACAATGAGCAGTTCTTC.

The DNA of the CDR3 is TGCAGCGTTGAGGGAACCAGCGGCGGGCAGTACTTC. It translates to CSVEGTSGGQYF. This rearrangement joins TRBV29-1 to TRBJ2-7; TRBD2 might be the D (5 bases). Between the trimmed V and J ends, which lost 3 bases and 9 bases, there was a span of 15 bases. CDR1 and CDR2 from the germline V gene are SQVTM and ANQGSEA. The CDR3 sequence is 12 residues long.

V usage is TRBV6-4 and J usage is TRBJ1-2; D is unresolved. The V end was cut by 6 bases, the J end by 3 bases, with 14 bases between. Germline assignment: CDR1 MRHNA and CDR2 SNTAGT. The CDR3 loop spans 14 amino acids. The CDR3 region is CASRFLGRYYGYTF. The CDR3 nucleotides are TGTGCCAGCAGATTCCTAGGACGGTACTATGGCTACACCTTC.

The rearrangement links TRBV20-1 to TRBJ1-5, with no clear D. The germline V gene has CDR1 DFQATT and CDR2 SNEGSKA (reference sequence). V shed 0 bases and J shed 6 bases, with 12 bases lying between them. This CDR3 is built from 14 residues. The CDR3 loop is CSAREGPGIQPQHF. Here the CDR3 DNA reads TGCAGTGCTAGAGAAGGTCCGGGGATTCAGCCCCAGCATTTT.

This clonotype is deemed medium-sized. The chain combines TRBV20-1 with TRBJ2-5, with TRBD2 identical over 12 bases. Germline V gene lookup returns CDR1 DFQATT and CDR2 SNEGSKA (reference sequence). Trimming cost V 2 bases and J 9 bases; bases outside gene matches: 10. The CDR3 has 15 residues. The CDR3 region has the DNA TGCAGTGCTAGACTGACTAGCGGGAGAGGGGGCGCCCAGTACTTC. Protein sequence: CSARLTSGRGGAQYF.

This chain connects TRBV24-1 to TRBJ1-6, with a tentative D call TRBD1 (6 bases). Between the trimmed V and J ends, which lost 4 bases and 2 bases, there was a span of 11 bases. Germline V gives CDR1 KGHDR, CDR2 SFDVKD. The CDR3 covers 16 residues. This chain's CDR3 is CATSDPGQPYNSPLHF. The CDR3 DNA reads as TGTGCCACCAGTGACCCCGGACAGCCCTATAATTCACCCCTCCACTTT.

V is TRBV27 and J is TRBJ2-7, with TRBD1 matching 10 bases. V lost 4 bases to trimming and J lost 4 bases; unmatched junction nucleotides: 4. This CDR3 contains 14 residues. From germline, CDR1 is MNHEY and CDR2 SMNVEV (reference sequence). Here the CDR3 reads CASSSRTGGYEQYF. The DNA for the CDR3 is TGTGCCAGCAGTTCCAGGACAGGGGGGTACGAGCAGTACTTC.